Following are 24 T cell receptor beta chains from one sample sequenced in a study of cytomegalovirus exposure and HLA in healthy donors. PCR involved 60 Vbeta and 13 Jbeta primers. Sequenced by immunoSEQ multiplex PCR; TCRdb stores in-frame clones only, minus some. The profile shows about 95,000 clones, about 81% of them singletons. Sequenced material: PBMCs. The receptor source for this set is a man aged 18 to 29 in good health and CMV-seropositive.

V gene TRBV21-1 combines with J gene TRBJ2-7; the listed D gene, TRBD1, was not tested against the DNA. TRBV21-1 counts as a pseudogene. CDR3 length equals 17 residues. The CDR3 DNA follows: TGTGCCAGCAGCAAAGCTTCGACGGGACAGGGGAAGGACGAGCAGTACTTC. As protein: CASSKASTGQGKDEQYF.

The chain recombines TRBV5-5 with TRBJ2-7; 7 nucleotides agree with TRBD1. The germline CDR1 and CDR2 sequences are SGHKS and YYEKEE (reference sequence). The CDR3 spans 14 residues. The V and J ends lost 5 bases and 0 bases, in that order; junction bases with no gene match: 5. CDR3 nucleotide sequence: TGTGCCAGCAGACTCCGGGACAGCTCCTACGAGCAGTACTTC. Its protein product is CASRLRDSSYEQYF.

This clone was detected a few times. The V call is TRBV9, the J call TRBJ1-1; D is uncertain. The CDR3 totals 14 residues. Germline CDR1 SGDLS, CDR2 YYNGEE. Trimming stripped 0 bases from V and 11 bases from J, with 17 bases between. The CDR3: CASSVAADWERAFF. The CDR3, as DNA: TGTGCCAGCAGCGTAGCTGCGGACTGGGAGAGGGCTTTCTTT.

For the CDR3, the DNA is TGTGCCAGCAGCGCCAACAGGGATGGCTACACCTTC. Amino acids: CASSANRDGYTF. V gene TRBV13 combines with J gene TRBJ1-2; possible D gene TRBD1, 6 bases. Trimming shortened V by 5 bases and J by 6 bases, and 10 bases separated the two germline ends. This CDR3 is built from 12 residues. Germline CDR1 reads PRHDT; CDR2 reads FYEKMQ (reference sequence).

This clone was counted between two and nine times. The rearrangement uses TRBV9 and TRBJ1-6; D unresolved. V was shortened by 0 bases and J by 11 bases, with 9 bases between the two germline ends. CDR1 is SGDLS and CDR2 is YYNGEE in the germline V gene. The length of the CDR3 is 13 residues. As DNA, the CDR3 is TGTGCCAGCAGCGTAGCCCCACTACCACCCCTCCACTTT. The encoded protein is CASSVAPLPPLHF.

V gene TRBV28 combines with J gene TRBJ2-7, with 12 bases aligning to TRBD2. Germline trimming cut 5 bases from V and 2 bases from J; bases unmatched to any gene: 7. Germline CDR1 is MDHEN and CDR2 is SYDVKM. The CDR3 has 16 residues. The CDR3 DNA sequence: TGTGCCAGCAGTCCCCGGACTAGCGGGAAAACCTACGAGCAGTACTTC. Its translation is CASSPRTSGKTYEQYF. Together with reference TRBV28 and TRBJ2-7, the CDR3 gives the full variable domain: DVKVTQSSRYLVKRTGEKVFLECVQDMDHENMFWYRQDPGLGLRLIYFSYDVKMKEKGDIPEGYSVSREKKERFSLILESASTNQTSMYLCASSPRTSGKTYEQYFGPGTRLTVT.

V is TRBV7-3 and J is TRBJ1-1, with a possible D match to TRBD1 (5 bases). This CDR3 is built from 13 residues. Germline-derived CDR1 and CDR2 are SGHTA and FQGTGA. V was cut by 4 bases and J by 4 bases, with 10 bases left in between. The CDR3 DNA reads TGTGCCAGCAGCTCCGGGGGAGGCACTGAAGCTTTCTTT. Its translation is CASSSGGGTEAFF.

The chain recombines TRBV5-8 with TRBJ2-5; 9 bases are shared with TRBD2. The germline gives CDR1 SGHTS, CDR2 YDEGEE. There are 16 residues in the CDR3. V was clipped by 4 bases and J by 1 base; unmatched bases: 8. CDR3 loop: CASSDMGLAGQETQYF. CDR3 bases: TGTGCCAGCAGCGACATGGGACTAGCAGGCCAAGAGACCCAGTACTTC.

This clone was detected a few times. The rearrangement links TRBV6-5 to TRBJ1-5; D is undetermined. Germline CDR1 MNHEY, CDR2 SVGAGI. The V gene lost 6 bases and the J gene lost 4 bases, with 10 bases spanning the gap. This CDR3 has 13 amino acids. The CDR3 DNA follows: TGTGCCAGCAGGCCGGGAGCAAATCAGCCCCAGCATTTT. Protein: CASRPGANQPQHF.

The chain is built from TRBV10-3 and TRBJ2-3; 10 nucleotides match TRBD2. The germline V gene encodes CDR1 ENHRY and CDR2 SYGVKD. Germline trimming cut 6 bases from V and 3 bases from J; bases unmatched to any gene: 6. The CDR3 contains 15 residues. CDR3 DNA: TGTGCCATCAGGCTAGCGGGGGACCCAACAGATACGCAGTATTTT. Translation gives CAIRLAGDPTDTQYF.

This clone has more than one count but fewer than ten. This chain joins TRBV10-3 and TRBJ1-1; D is undetermined. V lost 11 bases and J lost 0, with 16 bases in between. The CDR3 is made up of 14 amino acids. The germline V gene has CDR1 ENHRY and CDR2 SYGVKD. CDR3 residues: CASAGRQVNTEAFF. The DNA of the CDR3 is TGTGCCTCCGCGGGCCGGCAGGTGAACACTGAAGCTTTCTTT.

The genes are TRBV28 and TRBJ1-3; D gene uncertain. Trimming left V 8 bases short and J 0 bases short, with 20 bases between. Germline assignment: CDR1 MDHEN and CDR2 SYDVKM. CDR3 length equals 17 residues. The CDR3 region is CASFSPGNLGSGNTIYF. The CDR3 DNA sequence: TGTGCCAGCTTCTCCCCGGGGAACCTGGGCTCTGGAAACACCATATATTTT.

The CDR3 loop reads CASRPIGDTEAFF. The CDR3 nucleotides read TGTGCCAGCAGGCCCATAGGGGACACTGAAGCTTTCTTT. The genes are TRBV27 and TRBJ1-1, with a tentative D call TRBD1 (5 bases). The germline V and J ends were trimmed by 6 bases and 3 bases, with 11 bases remaining between them. CDR3 length: 13 residues. The germline gives CDR1 MNHEY, CDR2 SMNVEV (reference sequence).

The V gene is TRBV6-5, the J gene TRBJ1-2, with a possible D match to TRBD1 (5 bases). This CDR3 comprises 13 residues. V was clipped by 0 bases and J by 6 bases, with 8 bases between them. CDR1 is MNHEY, CDR2 SVGAGI, per germline. The CDR3 loop is CASSYSTGDGYTF. The DNA for the CDR3 is TGTGCCAGCAGTTACTCAACAGGCGATGGCTACACCTTC.

This clone was observed once. The rearrangement uses TRBV28 and TRBJ2-7; maybe TRBD2 (5 bases). The CDR3 loop spans 12 amino acids. Germline CDR1 reads MDHEN; CDR2 reads SYDVKM. V was clipped by 10 bases and J by 6 bases, with 16 bases between them. The CDR3 is CATRGARFEQYF. The CDR3 bases are TGTGCCACCCGGGGAGCCCGATTCGAGCAGTACTTC.

This chain uses TRBV7-9 with TRBJ2-2; D is undetermined. V shed 1 base and J shed 3 bases, with 9 bases lying between them. Germline values: CDR1 SEHNR, CDR2 FQNEAQ (reference sequence). The CDR3 loop spans 15 amino acids. In DNA form, the CDR3 reads TGTGCCAGCAGCTTAGGATTTGCGGACACCGGGGAGCTGTTTTTT. Encoded protein: CASSLGFADTGELFF.

The chain joins TRBV7-8 to TRBJ2-1, with D tentatively TRBD2 (6 bases). This CDR3 region has 15 residues. V gave up 7 bases and J gave up 9 bases, with 22 bases separating them. Germline V gives CDR1 SGHVS, CDR2 FQNEAQ. CDR3 in amino acids: CASIWRGMKVGEQFF. CDR3 bases: TGTGCCAGCATATGGCGGGGCATGAAGGTAGGTGAGCAGTTCTTC.

This chain links TRBV5-1 with TRBJ2-1; 8 nucleotides line up with TRBD1. CDR1 and CDR2 (germline): SGHRS, YFSETQ. The V and J ends lost 4 bases and 2 bases, in that order; junction bases with no gene match: 5. This CDR3 comprises 15 residues. CDR3 sequence (DNA): TGCGCCAGCAGCCCGGGGACAGGCCCCTACAATGAGCAGTTCTTC. It codes for CASSPGTGPYNEQFF. Combining the CDR3 with reference TRBV5-1 and TRBJ2-1 gives the whole variable domain KAGVTQTPRYLIKTRGQQVTLSCSPISGHRSVSWYQQTPGQGLQFLFEYFSETQRNKGNFPGRFSGRQFSNSRSEMNVSTLELGDSALYLCASSPGTGPYNEQFFGPGTRLTVL.

This chain joins TRBV7-9 and TRBJ1-1; weak D call: TRBD1 (5 bases). Germline V gene data show CDR1 as SEHNR and CDR2 as FQNEAQ (reference sequence). With 8 bases removed from V and 4 bases from J, the gap between germline ends came to 14 bases. The CDR3 sequence is 13 residues long. CDR3 DNA: TGTGCCAGCGGGGGTATCGGGGGCACTGAAGCTTTCTTT. Translated, it gives CASGGIGGTEAFF.

This chain uses TRBV27 with TRBJ2-7; 8 nucleotides agree with TRBD1. J lost 5 bases, V lost 7 bases, and 10 bases had no gene match. The CDR3 consists of 14 residues. Germline CDR1 reads MNHEY; CDR2 reads SMNVEV (reference sequence). Written as DNA, the CDR3 is TGTGCCAGCAAACTGACAGGGGACCCCCACGAGCAGTACTTC. The encoded protein is CASKLTGDPHEQYF.

This rearrangement joins TRBV5-1 to TRBJ2-7; 7 positions match TRBD1. CDR1 SGHRS and CDR2 YFSETQ come from the germline V gene. J lost 2 bases, V lost 2 bases, and 4 bases had no gene match. The CDR3 runs to 14 residues. The CDR3 loop is CASSFDRAPYEQYF. The CDR3 nucleotides are TGCGCCAGCAGCTTTGACAGGGCCCCCTACGAGCAGTACTTC.

This clone turned up a few times. V is TRBV6-1 and J is TRBJ2-7; 8 bases fit TRBD1. The V gene's germline CDR1 is MNHNS and CDR2 SASEGT. V lost 9 bases and J lost 0; bases outside the gene matches: 4. This CDR3 is 13 amino acids long. CDR3 sequence reads: CASGQGSSYEQYF. CDR3 DNA: TGTGCCAGTGGACAGGGAAGCTCCTACGAGCAGTACTTC.

The rearrangement joins TRBV7-9 to TRBJ1-6, with D unclear. Germline V lookup: CDR1 SEHNR, CDR2 FQNEAQ (reference sequence). The CDR3 runs to 15 residues. V gave up 7 bases and J gave up 5 bases, with 15 bases separating them. The CDR3 protein is CASIPDGSHNSPLHF. The CDR3, as DNA: TGTGCCAGCATCCCCGATGGGAGCCATAATTCACCCCTCCACTTT.

The chain joins TRBV6-1 to TRBJ2-7, with D unresolved. The CDR3 has 13 amino acids. Trimming took off 2 bases at V and 5 bases at J, with 10 bases between the two ends. Germline lookup yields CDR1 MNHNS and CDR2 SASEGT. The CDR3 nucleotides read TGTGCCAGCAGTGAAACATCCCCCCACGAGCAGTACTTC. This sequence encodes CASSETSPHEQYF.